These 24 T cell receptor beta chains share one sample of origin, sequenced in a study of OX40 agonist ivuxolimab in advanced cancers. TCRdb's table, derived via immunoSEQ multiplex PCR, lists solely in-frame clones and lacks some. The table has about 51,000 clones, more than 65% seen once; the top ten hold 2.5% to 3.5%. The source was CD4+ or CD8+ T cells sorted from blood, collected in a trial of the OX40 agonist ivuxolimab. The receptors were gathered from an adult with an advanced solid tumor such as melanoma, head and neck, liver or kidney cancer.

The V call is TRBV19, the J call TRBJ2-7; D uncertain. CDR1 is LNHDA, CDR2 SQIVND, per germline (reference sequence). CDR3 size: 11 residues. Deletions cut 3 bases from V and 5 bases from J, with 5 bases between. CDR3 residues: CASSIRDEQYF. CDR3 DNA: TGTGCCAGTAGTATTAGGGACGAGCAGTACTTC.

The chain combines TRBV5-1 with TRBJ2-6, with 11 bases identical to TRBD2. Trimming removed 0 bases from V and 4 bases from J; junction bases left unmatched: 3. Germline CDR1 is SGHRS and CDR2 is YFSETQ. This CDR3 comprises 17 residues. This CDR3 reads CASSLVTSGGGANVLTF. The CDR3 DNA follows: TGCGCCAGCAGCTTGGTAACTAGCGGGGGAGGGGCCAACGTCCTGACTTTC.

The chain combines TRBV20-1 with TRBJ1-1; weak D call: TRBD1 (5 bases). From germline, CDR1 is DFQATT and CDR2 SNEGSKA (reference sequence). Trimming removed 3 bases at V and 3 bases at J, with 5 bases between. This CDR3 spans 11 amino acids. CDR3 bases: TGCAGTGCTAGGGGGGACACTGAAGCTTTCTTT. Its protein is CSARGDTEAFF.

This clone was recorded once. The V and J genes are TRBV5-8 and TRBJ1-5; the D is unclear. CDR1 and CDR2 (germline): SGHTS, YDEGEE. V lost 0 bases and J lost 0, with 7 bases in between. This CDR3 has 15 residues. The CDR3: CASSLGQHSNQPQHF. In DNA form, the CDR3 reads TGTGCCAGCAGCTTGGGTCAACATAGCAATCAGCCCCAGCATTTT.

This sequence joins TRBV10-3 and TRBJ1-3; D unclear. V lost 7 bases to trimming and J lost 0 bases, with 7 bases between them. The CDR3 spans 13 residues. CDR1 and CDR2 from the germline V gene are ENHRY and SYGVKD. Written as DNA, the CDR3 is TGTGCCATCAACAGCCTCTCTGGAAACACCATATATTTT. Translating gives CAINSLSGNTIYF.

J is TRBJ2-7 and V is TRBV6-1, with D perhaps given as TRBD1 or TRBD2 (7 bases each). Trimming removed 7 bases from V and 3 bases from J, with 16 bases in between. Germline V CDR1 and CDR2: MNHNS, SASEGT. CDR3 size: 14 residues. CDR3 in DNA: TGTGCCAGCACCCAGGGGGAGGGTTACTACGAGCAGTACTTC. It yields the protein CASTQGEGYYEQYF.

The chain is built from TRBV10-2 and TRBJ2-3; 13 bases agree with TRBD2. The CDR3 totals 15 residues. V dropped 5 bases and J dropped 11; count of bases not matched to a gene: 10. Germline CDR1 WSHSY, CDR2 SAAADI. The CDR3: CASSPGLAGAEKQYF. As DNA, the CDR3 is TGCGCCAGCAGTCCCGGACTAGCGGGGGCCGAGAAGCAGTATTTT.

The chain recombines TRBV15 with TRBJ2-6; maybe TRBD1 (5 bases). Germline lookup yields CDR1 LNHNV and CDR2 YYDKDF (reference sequence). The CDR3 has 16 amino acids. V was cut by 0 bases and J by 0 bases, with 6 bases left in between. CDR3 bases: TGTGCCACCAGCAGAGAGGACATCTCTGGGGCCAACGTCCTGACTTTC. Protein sequence: CATSREDISGANVLTF.

The chain combines TRBV5-1 with TRBJ2-3; D call uncertain. The CDR3 length is 13 residues. V shed 3 bases and J shed 4 bases, with 9 bases lying between them. CDR1 is SGHRS, CDR2 YFSETQ, per germline. In nucleotides, the CDR3 is TGCGCCAGCAGCTGGATGGGCGCAGATACGCAGTATTTT. Translation: CASSWMGADTQYF.

V gene TRBV4-1 combines with J gene TRBJ1-2; a weak D match, TRBD1 (5 bases). V lost 0 bases, J lost 0 bases, and 8 bases lay in between. Germline CDR1 and CDR2: MGHRA and YSYEKL. This CDR3 is 15 amino acids long. The CDR3 here is CASSQDRGTNYGYTF. The DNA of the CDR3 is TGCGCCAGCAGCCAAGATAGGGGAACTAACTATGGCTACACCTTC.

CDR3 sequence reads: CASSPGQGATYEQYF. The DNA of the CDR3 is TGTGCCAGCAGCCCGGGACAGGGGGCGACCTACGAGCAGTACTTC. The chain joins TRBV6-5 to TRBJ2-7, with 12 positions matching TRBD1. The ends lost 6 bases at V and 2 bases at J; junction bases unmatched: 5. Germline V CDR1 and CDR2: MNHEY, SVGAGI. The CDR3 extends over 15 amino acids.

DNA for the CDR3: TGTGCCAGCTCACAGGGACCCCGTGGAATGGAGCAGTACTTC. Amino acids: CASSQGPRGMEQYF. The genes are TRBV18 and TRBJ2-7; D is perhaps TRBD1 or TRBD2 (5 bases each). Trimming cost V 4 bases and J 7 bases, with 17 bases left between them. CDR1 is KGHSH and CDR2 is LQKENI in the germline V gene. This CDR3 spans 14 amino acids. The whole variable domain, remainder taken from reference TRBV18 and TRBJ2-7, is NAGVMQNPRHLVRRRGQEARLRCSPMKGHSHVYWYRQLPEEGLKFMVYLQKENIIDESGMPKERFSAEFPKEGPSILRIQQVVRGDSAAYFCASSQGPRGMEQYFGPGTRLTVT.

The chain is built from TRBV7-2 and TRBJ2-5; a possible D gene is TRBD1 (6 bases). Germline V gives CDR1 SGHTA, CDR2 FQGNSA. V was clipped by 4 bases and J by 7 bases, with 19 bases between them. This CDR3 has 15 residues. The CDR3 reads CASSSTGSDSVTQYF. The CDR3 bases are TGTGCCAGCAGCTCGACAGGCTCGGATAGTGTGACCCAGTACTTC.

The rearrangement links TRBV5-1 to TRBJ2-7, with 8 positions matching TRBD2. With 2 bases clipped from V and 3 bases from J, the junction kept 4 bases outside the gene matches. Germline V gene lookup returns CDR1 SGHRS and CDR2 YFSETQ. This CDR3 has 14 amino acids. The CDR3 bases are TGCGCCAGCAGCTTAGCGGGGGCCCTCTACGAGCAGTACTTC. Residues: CASSLAGALYEQYF. The entire variable domain, with the rest obtained from reference TRBV5-1 and TRBJ2-7, is as follows: KAGVTQTPRYLIKTRGQQVTLSCSPISGHRSVSWYQQTPGQGLQFLFEYFSETQRNKGNFPGRFSGRQFSNSRSEMNVSTLELGDSALYLCASSLAGALYEQYFGPGTRLTVT.

Worth noting for this clone: The sample contains more than one DNA sequence encoding this CDR3. V and J are TRBV5-1 and TRBJ2-7; 7 bases agree with TRBD2. V lost 4 bases to trimming and J lost 4 bases; unmatched junction nucleotides: 2. The CDR3 is 12 amino acids. The V gene's germline CDR1 is SGHRS and CDR2 YFSETQ. The CDR3 protein is CASSTGGYEQYF. The CDR3 region has the DNA TGCGCCAGCAGCACGGGGGGATACGAGCAGTACTTC.

This clone rates as medium-sized. The chain recombines TRBV7-6 with TRBJ1-4; D unclear. V gave up 5 bases and J gave up 8 bases, with 12 bases separating them. The CDR3 is 13 residues long. The germline gives CDR1 SGHVS, CDR2 FNYEAQ. CDR3 sequence reads: CASSPPTIEKLFF. As DNA, the CDR3 is TGTGCCAGCAGCCCCCCCACTATAGAAAAACTGTTTTTT.

The V call is TRBV6-1, the J call TRBJ2-3; D possibly corresponds to TRBD2 (6 bases). Trimming left V 4 bases short and J 5 bases short, with 19 bases between. The CDR3 covers 16 residues. The germline V gene encodes CDR1 MNHNS and CDR2 SASEGT. The CDR3: CASSVFGLSGGDTQYF. DNA for the CDR3: TGTGCCAGCAGTGTTTTTGGACTAAGTGGGGGAGATACGCAGTATTTT.

This clone was seen a single time. This sequence joins TRBV6-1 and TRBJ1-6, with unresolved D. The CDR3 covers 14 residues. Trimming pared 11 bases from V and 2 bases from J, leaving 13 bases between. Germline loops: CDR1 MNHNS, CDR2 SASEGT. CDR3 coding DNA: TGTGCCGGGCGGGAGGAAACCTATAATTCACCCCTCCACTTT. As protein: CAGREETYNSPLHF.

This chain uses TRBV11-3 with TRBJ2-2, with 16 bases matching TRBD2. CDR3 length: 18 residues. Germline V lookup: CDR1 SGHNT, CDR2 YENEEA. V shed 5 bases and J 3 bases; nucleotides not matched to a gene: 6. CDR3 in DNA: TGTGCCAGCAGCGAGGGACTAGCGGGGGGGCGGCACACCGGGGAGCTGTTTTTT. Translated, it gives CASSEGLAGGRHTGELFF.

V usage is TRBV2 and J usage is TRBJ2-7, with TRBD2 matching 7 bases. The germline gives CDR1 SNHLY, CDR2 FYNNEI. The CDR3 covers 15 residues. Germline trimming cut 2 bases from V and 4 bases from J; bases unmatched to any gene: 8. CDR3 region: CASSEFGLAEYEQYF. The CDR3 DNA sequence: TGTGCCAGCAGTGAATTTGGTCTAGCGGAATACGAGCAGTACTTC.

The chain joins TRBV11-2 to TRBJ2-5; the D gene is possibly TRBD2 (5 bases). Germline CDR1 SGHAT, CDR2 FQNNGV. The CDR3 extends over 13 amino acids. The ends were cut back, 1 base at V and 2 bases at J, with 5 bases in the middle. CDR3 sequence reads: CASSLGLQETQYF. The DNA for the CDR3 is TGTGCCAGCAGCTTAGGACTACAAGAGACCCAGTACTTC.

V usage is TRBV7-3 and J usage is TRBJ1-1, with 8 bases lining up with TRBD1. V gave up 2 bases and J gave up 5 bases; unmatched junction bases: 10. Germline V gene sequence: CDR1 SGHTA, CDR2 FQGTGA. The CDR3 is 16 amino acids. In nucleotides, the CDR3 is TGTGCCAGCAGCTTAGCCCCAGGGGGCGCAGGTACTGAAGCTTTCTTT. Protein: CASSLAPGGAGTEAFF.

This clone was observed once. The chain carries TRBV11-3 and TRBJ2-3; D is undetermined. The germline CDR1 and CDR2 sequences are SGHNT and YENEEA. The V and J ends lost 7 bases and 2 bases respectively, with 10 bases between them. CDR3 size: 13 residues. Here the CDR3 reads CASTDPYTDTQYF. CDR3 DNA sequence: TGTGCCAGCACCGACCCCTACACAGATACGCAGTATTTT.

The rearrangement uses TRBV6-1 and TRBJ2-3, with a possible D match to TRBD2 (5 bases). V was clipped by 5 bases and J by 2 bases, with 11 bases between them. Germline lookup yields CDR1 MNHNS and CDR2 SASEGT. The CDR3 runs 14 residues. The DNA of the CDR3 is TGTGCCAGCAGTTCGGCGGGCCTCACAGATACGCAGTATTTT. Residues: CASSSAGLTDTQYF.